This TCR beta chain was sequenced in a study of blood T cells in healthy people across ages. Notes on the study in general: Donor CMV status was unknown, possibly confounding expanded clonotype changes. Roughly linearly, TCR beta diversity per million T cells fell as age increased. Higher diversity and more naive CD4+ cells were features of long-lived donors, compared to aged donors.

Primers used in a second PCR of about 7 to 12 cycles were a sample-barcoded 5' primer and a J-beta primer mix. The authors tagged each cDNA molecule using a template-switch adaptor with 12 random nucleotides. A single record per CDR3 protein comes from TCRdb applying MiXCR to the 5' RACE reads. This sample has 950,000 to 1,200,000 distinct CDR3 sequences, with approximately 38% found just once. This clonotype was counted once. Its antigen is undetermined. A junction boundary mismatches the germline segment, possibly from a read error. The CDR3 is 16 residues long. Germline V gene data show CDR1 as DFQATT and CDR2 as SNEGSKA (reference sequence).

The TCR was taken from a man aged 18 to 35 in good health. Sequenced sample: blood. The chain combines TRBV20-1 with TRBJ1-6, with 7 bases fitting TRBD1. The CDR3 reads CSARDARGTVNSPLRF. The DNA for the CDR3 is TGCAGTGCTAGAGATGCCCGCGGGACAGTGAATTCACCCCTCCGCTTT.